The rows below give T cell receptor beta chains drawn from one sample of a study of cytomegalovirus exposure and HLA in healthy donors. Assay used: immunoSEQ multiplex PCR; TCRdb lists only in-frame clones, some missing. This table holds 120,000 or so clones, 60% to 75% found once. What was sequenced was PBMCs. The receptor source for this set is a woman in her forties or fifties in good health and CMV-seropositive. Both conserved end residues are part of each CDR3. A D gene is named only where the DNA matches it firmly. Clone size is given for some rows only: seen once, a few or many times, or a class if the clone is expanded.

clone size	V gene	J gene	D gene	CDR3 DNA	CDR3 protein
NA	TRBV6-1	TRBJ2-5	TRBD2	TGTGCCAGCAGCGCTTTAGCGGGGCGGGAGACCCAGTACTTC	CASSALAGRETQYF
few	TRBV5-1	TRBJ1-1	NA	TGCGCCAGCAGCTTGGGCAGGGCTTTGGGGAACACTGAAGCTTTCTTT	CASSLGRALGNTEAFF
NA	TRBV4-1	TRBJ2-7	TRBD1	TGCGCCAGCAGCCAAGTGGGACAGGGGCGCGCGCAGTACTTC	CASSQVGQGRAQYF
NA	TRBV4-1	TRBJ2-3	NA	TGCGCCAGCCGCCAAGGTCGCGGGGGCGTTGGCACAGATACGCAGTATTTT	CASRQGRGGVGTDTQYF
NA	TRBV2	TRBJ1-6	NA	TGTGCCAGCAGGTTAGGACAGACTTCACCCCTCCACTTT	CASRLGQTSPLHF
NA	TRBV20-1	TRBJ1-1	NA	TGCAGTGCTAGAGGGAGCACTGAAGCTTTCTTT	CSARGSTEAFF
few	TRBV2	TRBJ2-7	NA	TGTGCCAGCTCTGGGACATCCTACGAGCAGTACTTC	CASSGTSYEQYF
NA	TRBV27	TRBJ2-2	NA	TGTGCCAGCACCCGATTGGGGCCAACGAACACCGGGGAGCTGTTTTTT	CASTRLGPTNTGELFF
NA	TRBV9	TRBJ2-1	NA	TGTGCCAGCAGCACGAGAGCCTGGAATGAGCAGTTCTTC	CASSTRAWNEQFF
NA	TRBV11-2	TRBJ2-2	TRBD2	TGTGCCAGCAGTTGGCGGGGGGGCCACGCCGGGGAGCTGTTTTTT	CASSWRGGHAGELFF
NA	TRBV12-5	TRBJ2-1	NA	TGTGCTAGTGGTTTCCCAGGATACAATGAGCAGTTCTTC	CASGFPGYNEQFF
once	TRBV19	TRBJ1-5	TRBD1	TGTGCCAGTAGTCAGGGGGGCGATCAGCCCCAGCATTTT	CASSQGGDQPQHF
NA	TRBV5-4	TRBJ2-5	NA	TGTGCCAGCACCTCCCCGGGAGAGACCCAGTACTTC	CASTSPGETQYF
NA	TRBV30	TRBJ2-7	TRBD1	TGTGCCTGGAGTGTACCGGGACAGGGGGCCTACGAGCAGTACTTC	CAWSVPGQGAYEQYF
few	TRBV15	TRBJ1-5	TRBD1	TGTGCCACCAGCAGATCATTTCGGACAGGGGGCAATCAGCCCCAGCATTTT	CATSRSFRTGGNQPQHF
NA	TRBV19	TRBJ1-2	TRBD1	TGTGCCAGTAGTATAACCGGACAGGGGGGCGTCTACACCTTC	CASSITGQGGVYTF
NA	TRBV4-2	TRBJ2-3	NA	TGTGCCAGCAGCCATTTGGAGGGGGCCCTAACAGATACGCAGTATTTT	CASSHLEGALTDTQYF
NA	TRBV7-9	TRBJ2-7	NA	TGTGCCAGCAGCTTATTGGGCGACGAGCAGTACTTC	CASSLLGDEQYF
few	TRBV5-6	TRBJ2-5	NA	TGTGCCAGCAGCTTCCTCGGGAGCAGTCACCAAGAGACCCAGTACTTC	CASSFLGSSHQETQYF
NA	TRBV6-1	TRBJ1-5	TRBD1	TGTGCCAGCAGATCTACAGGGGGCTTTCAGCCCCAGCATTTT	CASRSTGGFQPQHF
once	TRBV7-2	TRBJ1-6	NA	TGTGCCAGCAGCTTAGTGGCAGGGTTCAATTCACCCCTCCACTTT	CASSLVAGFNSPLHF
NA	TRBV14	TRBJ1-2	NA	TGTGCCAGCAGCCAAGAGAGAGGGTACGGCTACACCTTC	CASSQERGYGYTF
NA	TRBV7-9	TRBJ2-5	NA	TGTGCCAGCAGCCCCCAGGCTGGTCGCGAGACCCAGTACTTC	CASSPQAGRETQYF
NA	TRBV7-2	TRBJ2-3	NA	TGTGCCAGCTCTCTGGGGCAGTCGGCAGATACGCAGTATTTT	CASSLGQSADTQYF
NA	TRBV7-2	TRBJ2-3	TRBD2	TGTTCCAGCATCCTAGCGGGGGGGGTGAGAGATACGCAGTATTTT	CSSILAGGVRDTQYF
NA	TRBV5-1	TRBJ2-5	TRBD2	TGCGCCAGCAGCTTGCCAAGCGGGGGACAAGAGACCCAGTACTTC	CASSLPSGGQETQYF
NA	TRBV4-3	TRBJ2-4	TRBD1	TGCGCCAGCAGCCCGACAGGGGATGCCAAAAACATTCAGTACTTC	CASSPTGDAKNIQYF
NA	TRBV7-2	TRBJ2-3	NA	TGTGCCAGCAGCTTCGCCGAGGATACGCAGTATTTT	CASSFAEDTQYF
NA	TRBV2	TRBJ1-1	NA	TGTGCCAGCAGTGAGGGCCCGAACACTGAAGCTTTCTTT	CASSEGPNTEAFF
NA	TRBV27	TRBJ2-1	NA	TGTGCCAGCAACGTCCTTGGGGCAGTACCCTACAATGAGCAGTTCTTC	CASNVLGAVPYNEQFF
once	TRBV14	TRBJ1-5	NA	TGTGCCAGCAGCCAGTTTCCGAATCAGCCCCAGCATTTT	CASSQFPNQPQHF
NA	TRBV5-1	TRBJ1-6	TRBD1	TGCGCCAGCAGCTCTGGGACAGGGCCTTCACCCCTCCACTTT	CASSSGTGPSPLHF
few	TRBV7-9	TRBJ1-3	NA	TGTGCCAGCAGCCGACAGCCTGATCGAAACACCATATATTTT	CASSRQPDRNTIYF
NA	TRBV5-4	TRBJ1-2	NA	TGTGCCAGCAAAACCGAGGCCTCCTATGGCTACACCTTC	CASKTEASYGYTF
NA	TRBV30	TRBJ1-1	NA	TGTGCCTGGAGCGCCGGACATTTAGCTTTCTTT	CAWSAGHLAFF
NA	TRBV6-6	TRBJ2-3	TRBD1	TGTGCCTCCCGGCAGGGGGAGCTTGCGACAGATACGCAGTATTTT	CASRQGELATDTQYF
NA	TRBV11-3	TRBJ2-7	NA	TGTGCCAGCAGCTTAGCCGGGAACTCCTACGAGCAGTACTTC	CASSLAGNSYEQYF
NA	TRBV2	TRBJ1-6	NA	TGTGCCACCCAGGGCGCAGGGCGGCGTTCACCCCTCCACTTT	CATQGAGRRSPLHF